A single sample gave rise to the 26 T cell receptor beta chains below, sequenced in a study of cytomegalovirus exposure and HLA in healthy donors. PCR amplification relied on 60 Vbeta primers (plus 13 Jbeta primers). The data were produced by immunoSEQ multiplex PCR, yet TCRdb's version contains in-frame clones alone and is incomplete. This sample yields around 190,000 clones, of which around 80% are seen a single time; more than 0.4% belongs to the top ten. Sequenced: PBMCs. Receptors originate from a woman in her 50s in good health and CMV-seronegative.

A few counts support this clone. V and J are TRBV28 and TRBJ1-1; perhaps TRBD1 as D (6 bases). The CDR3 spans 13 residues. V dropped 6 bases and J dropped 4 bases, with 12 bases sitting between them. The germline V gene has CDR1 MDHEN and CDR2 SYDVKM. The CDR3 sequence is CASRNRVATEAFF. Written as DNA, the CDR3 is TGTGCCAGCAGGAACAGGGTGGCCACTGAAGCTTTCTTT.

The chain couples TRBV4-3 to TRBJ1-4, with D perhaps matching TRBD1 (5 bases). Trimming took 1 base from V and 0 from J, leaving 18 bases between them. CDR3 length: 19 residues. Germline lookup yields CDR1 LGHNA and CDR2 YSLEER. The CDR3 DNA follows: TGCGCCAGCAGCCAAGCTGTGTACGGGGGGAGAGCAACTAATGAAAAACTGTTTTTT. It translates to CASSQAVYGGRATNEKLFF.

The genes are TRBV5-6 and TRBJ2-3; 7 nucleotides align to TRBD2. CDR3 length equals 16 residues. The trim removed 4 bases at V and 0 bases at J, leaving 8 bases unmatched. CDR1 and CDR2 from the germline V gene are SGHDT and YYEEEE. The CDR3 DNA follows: TGTGCCAGCAGCGTGTTATCGGGAGGAAGCACAGATACGCAGTATTTT. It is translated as CASSVLSGGSTDTQYF.

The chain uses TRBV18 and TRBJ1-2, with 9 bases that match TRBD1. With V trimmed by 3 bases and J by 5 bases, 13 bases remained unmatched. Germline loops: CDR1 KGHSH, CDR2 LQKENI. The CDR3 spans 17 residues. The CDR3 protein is CASSPGTGNAVRYGYTF. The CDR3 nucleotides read TGTGCCAGCTCACCCGGGACAGGGAATGCGGTCCGGTATGGCTACACCTTC.

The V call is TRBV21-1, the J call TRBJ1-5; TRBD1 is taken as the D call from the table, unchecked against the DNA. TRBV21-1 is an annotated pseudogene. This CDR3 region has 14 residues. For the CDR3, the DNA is TGTGCCAGCAGCAAGCCCCAGGGCTATCAGCCCCAGCATTTT. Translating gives CASSKPQGYQPQHF.

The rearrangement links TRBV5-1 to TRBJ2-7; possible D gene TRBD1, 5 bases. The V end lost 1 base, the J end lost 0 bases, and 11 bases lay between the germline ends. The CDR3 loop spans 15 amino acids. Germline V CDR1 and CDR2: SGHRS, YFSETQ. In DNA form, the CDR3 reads TGCGCCAGCAGCTTGTCTGGGGCCGGCTCCTACGAGCAGTACTTC. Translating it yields CASSLSGAGSYEQYF.

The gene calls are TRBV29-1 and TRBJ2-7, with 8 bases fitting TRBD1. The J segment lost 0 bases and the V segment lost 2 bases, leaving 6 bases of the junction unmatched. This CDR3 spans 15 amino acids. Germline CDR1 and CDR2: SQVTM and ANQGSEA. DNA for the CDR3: TGCAGCGTTGAATCCAAAGACAGGGGCTCCTACGAGCAGTACTTC. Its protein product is CSVESKDRGSYEQYF.

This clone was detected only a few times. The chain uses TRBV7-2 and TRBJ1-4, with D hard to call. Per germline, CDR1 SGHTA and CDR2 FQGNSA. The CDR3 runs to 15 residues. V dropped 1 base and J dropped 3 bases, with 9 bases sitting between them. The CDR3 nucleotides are TGTGCCAGCAGCTTAGTGGGCGGGGCTAATGAAAAACTGTTTTTT. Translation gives CASSLVGGANEKLFF.

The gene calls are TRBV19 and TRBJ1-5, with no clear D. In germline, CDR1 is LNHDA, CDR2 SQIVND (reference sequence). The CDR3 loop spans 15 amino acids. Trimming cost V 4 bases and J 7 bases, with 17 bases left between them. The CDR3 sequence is CASSKAHRVGQPQHF. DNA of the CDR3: TGTGCCAGTAGTAAAGCCCATCGGGTCGGGCAGCCCCAGCATTTT.

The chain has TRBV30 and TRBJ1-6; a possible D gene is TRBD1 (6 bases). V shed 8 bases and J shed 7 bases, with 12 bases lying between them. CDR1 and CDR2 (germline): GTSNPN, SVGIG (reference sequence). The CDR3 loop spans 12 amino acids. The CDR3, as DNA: TGTGCCGGGGGGAGGGGGAATTCACCCCTCCACTTT. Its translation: CAGGRGNSPLHF.

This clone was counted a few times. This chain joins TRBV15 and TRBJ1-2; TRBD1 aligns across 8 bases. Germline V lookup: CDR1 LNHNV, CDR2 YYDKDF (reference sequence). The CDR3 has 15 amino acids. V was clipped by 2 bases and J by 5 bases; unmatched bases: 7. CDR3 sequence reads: CATSRPGQGEYGYTF. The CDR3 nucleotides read TGTGCCACCAGCAGACCCGGACAGGGCGAGTATGGCTACACCTTC.

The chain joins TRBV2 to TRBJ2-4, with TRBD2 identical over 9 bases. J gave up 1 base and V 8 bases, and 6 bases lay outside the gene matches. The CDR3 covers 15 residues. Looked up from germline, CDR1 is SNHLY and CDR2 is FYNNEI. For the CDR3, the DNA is TGTGCCAGCTTTACTAGCGGGCTTGCCAAAAACATTCAGTACTTC. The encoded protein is CASFTSGLAKNIQYF.

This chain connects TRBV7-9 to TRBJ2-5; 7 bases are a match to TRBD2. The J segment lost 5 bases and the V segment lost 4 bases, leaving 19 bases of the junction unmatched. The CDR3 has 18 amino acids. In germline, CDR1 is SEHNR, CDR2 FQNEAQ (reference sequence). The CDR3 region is CASSSRTSSPTAGETQYF. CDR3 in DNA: TGTGCCAGCAGCTCGCGGACTAGTTCGCCGACTGCAGGGGAGACCCAGTACTTC.

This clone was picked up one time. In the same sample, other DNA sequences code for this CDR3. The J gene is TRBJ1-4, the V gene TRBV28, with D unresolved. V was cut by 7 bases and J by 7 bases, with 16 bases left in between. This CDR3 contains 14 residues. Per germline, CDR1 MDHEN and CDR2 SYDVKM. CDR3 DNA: TGTGCCAGCACCGCCCGAGGAGGCAGTGAAAAACTGTTTTTT. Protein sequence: CASTARGGSEKLFF.

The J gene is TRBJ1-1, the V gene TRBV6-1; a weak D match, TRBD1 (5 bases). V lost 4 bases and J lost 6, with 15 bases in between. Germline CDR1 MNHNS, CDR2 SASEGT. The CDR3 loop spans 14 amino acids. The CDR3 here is CASSVQGSEAEAFF. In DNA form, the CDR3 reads TGTGCCAGCAGTGTCCAGGGTTCGGAAGCTGAAGCTTTCTTT.

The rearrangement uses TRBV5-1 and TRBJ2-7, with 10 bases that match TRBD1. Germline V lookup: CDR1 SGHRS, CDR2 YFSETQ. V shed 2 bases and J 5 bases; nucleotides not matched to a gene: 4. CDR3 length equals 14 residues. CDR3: CASSFLDRGNEQYF. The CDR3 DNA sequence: TGCGCCAGCAGCTTCCTGGACAGGGGGAACGAGCAGTACTTC.

The CDR3 sequence: CAISEEFTDTQYF. The DNA for the CDR3 is TGTGCCATCAGTGAGGAGTTCACAGATACGCAGTATTTT. The chain links TRBV10-3 to TRBJ2-3; D unclear. The CDR3 is 13 amino acids. The germline gives CDR1 ENHRY, CDR2 SYGVKD. V was trimmed by 2 bases and J by 2 bases, leaving 5 bases between them.

In DNA form, the CDR3 reads TGTGCCAGCAGCGGGATTAGCGGGGATACGCAGTATTTT. Protein sequence: CASSGISGDTQYF. The J gene is TRBJ2-3, the V gene TRBV2, with TRBD2 matching 7 bases. The CDR3 spans 13 residues. V was clipped by 6 bases and J by 6 bases; unmatched bases: 6. Germline loops: CDR1 SNHLY, CDR2 FYNNEI.

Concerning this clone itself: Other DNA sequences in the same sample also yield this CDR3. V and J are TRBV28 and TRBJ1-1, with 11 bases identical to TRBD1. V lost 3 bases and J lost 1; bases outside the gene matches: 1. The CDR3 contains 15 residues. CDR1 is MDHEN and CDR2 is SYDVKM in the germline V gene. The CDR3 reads CASSLDRGRNTEAFF. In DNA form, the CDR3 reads TGTGCCAGCAGTTTGGACAGGGGGCGGAACACTGAAGCTTTCTTT.

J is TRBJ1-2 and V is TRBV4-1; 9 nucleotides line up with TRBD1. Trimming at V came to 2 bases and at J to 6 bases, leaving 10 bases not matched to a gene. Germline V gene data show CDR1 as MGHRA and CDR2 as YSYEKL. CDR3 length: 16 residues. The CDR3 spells CASSQPGGTGRNGYTF. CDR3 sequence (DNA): TGCGCCAGCAGCCAACCCGGGGGGACAGGGAGGAATGGCTACACCTTC.

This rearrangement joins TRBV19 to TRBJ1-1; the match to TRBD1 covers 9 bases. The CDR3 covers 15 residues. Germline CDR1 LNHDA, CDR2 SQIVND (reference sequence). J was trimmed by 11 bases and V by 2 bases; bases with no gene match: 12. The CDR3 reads CASSISGTGFASAFF. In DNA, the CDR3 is TGTGCCAGTAGTATATCCGGGACAGGGTTCGCGTCGGCTTTCTTT.

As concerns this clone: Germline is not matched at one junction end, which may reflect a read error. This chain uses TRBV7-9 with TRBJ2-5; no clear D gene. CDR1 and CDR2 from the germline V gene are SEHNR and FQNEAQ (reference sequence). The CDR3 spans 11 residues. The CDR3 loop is CSSSRQETQYF. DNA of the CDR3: TGTTCCAGCAGCCGCCAAGAGACCCAGTACTTC.

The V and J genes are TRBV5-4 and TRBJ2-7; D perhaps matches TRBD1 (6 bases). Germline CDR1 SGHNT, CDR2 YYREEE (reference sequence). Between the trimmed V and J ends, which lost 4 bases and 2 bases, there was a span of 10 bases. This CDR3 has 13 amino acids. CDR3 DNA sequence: TGTGCCAGCAGCCAGGGGAGAGCCTACGAGCAGTACTTC. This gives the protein CASSQGRAYEQYF.

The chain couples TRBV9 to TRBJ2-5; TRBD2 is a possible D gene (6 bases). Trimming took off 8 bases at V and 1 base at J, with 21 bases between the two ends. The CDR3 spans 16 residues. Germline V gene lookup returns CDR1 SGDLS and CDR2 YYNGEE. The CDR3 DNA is TGTGCCAGTTCCGACCCGGGAGTACCCATCCAAGAGACCCAGTACTTC. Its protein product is CASSDPGVPIQETQYF.

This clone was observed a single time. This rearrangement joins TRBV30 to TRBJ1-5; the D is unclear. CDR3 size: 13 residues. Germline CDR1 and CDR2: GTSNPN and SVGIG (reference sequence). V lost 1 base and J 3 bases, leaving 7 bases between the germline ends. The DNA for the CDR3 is TGTGCCTGGAGTGGCGGGCACAATCAGCCCCAGCATTTT. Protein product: CAWSGGHNQPQHF.

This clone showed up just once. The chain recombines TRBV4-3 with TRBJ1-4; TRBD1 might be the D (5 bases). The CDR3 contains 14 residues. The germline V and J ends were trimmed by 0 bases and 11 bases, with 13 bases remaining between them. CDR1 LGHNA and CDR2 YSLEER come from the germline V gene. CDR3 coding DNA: TGCGCCAGCAGCCAAGAGATCAGGGTTGAGAAACTGTTTTTT. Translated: CASSQEIRVEKLFF.